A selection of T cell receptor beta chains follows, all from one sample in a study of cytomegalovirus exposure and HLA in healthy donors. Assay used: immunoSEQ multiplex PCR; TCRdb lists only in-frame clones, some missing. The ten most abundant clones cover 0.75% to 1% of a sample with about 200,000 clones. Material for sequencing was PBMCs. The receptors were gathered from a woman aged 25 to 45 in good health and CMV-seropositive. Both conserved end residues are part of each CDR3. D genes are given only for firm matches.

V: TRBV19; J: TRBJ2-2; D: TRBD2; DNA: TGTGCCAGTAGTATAGATCTATTAGGGCTTAGCGGGTACACCGGGGAGCTGTTTTTT; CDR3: CASSIDLLGLSGYTGELFF
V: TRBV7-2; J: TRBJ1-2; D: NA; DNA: TGTGCCAGCAGCACGGGGACAAGTGGATCGCGCGGCTACACCTTC; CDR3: CASSTGTSGSRGYTF
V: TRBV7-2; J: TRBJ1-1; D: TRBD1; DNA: TGTGCCAGCAACCAACAGGGGGCATCGAACACTGAAGCTTTCTTT; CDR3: CASNQQGASNTEAFF
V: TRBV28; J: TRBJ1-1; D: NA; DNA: TGTGCCAGCAGAGGGGAGGGGCGCAAAGACACTGAAGCTTTCTTT; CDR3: CASRGEGRKDTEAFF
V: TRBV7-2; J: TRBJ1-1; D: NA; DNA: TGTGCCAGCAGGCCTGGGACAACGAACACTGAAGCTTTCTTT; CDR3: CASRPGTTNTEAFF
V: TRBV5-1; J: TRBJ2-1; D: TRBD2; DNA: TGCGCCAGCAGCTTGGGGACTAGCGCTAAGGGCCTCTCCTACAATGAGCAGTTCTTC; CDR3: CASSLGTSAKGLSYNEQFF
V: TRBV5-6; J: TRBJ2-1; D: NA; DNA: TGTGCCAGCAGCCCGAGGTCCCTATTATTAGATGAGCAGTTCTTC; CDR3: CASSPRSLLLDEQFF
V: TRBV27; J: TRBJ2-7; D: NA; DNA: TGTGCCAGCAGTCGAGTTACCAGGGGCGAGCAGTACTTC; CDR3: CASSRVTRGEQYF
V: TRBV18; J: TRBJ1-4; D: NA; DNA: TGTGCCAGCTCACCACCCTTAGAAGAAAAACTGTTTTTT; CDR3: CASSPPLEEKLFF
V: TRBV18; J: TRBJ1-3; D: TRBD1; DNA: TGTGCCAGCTCACCACCATTGGACAGGGACAACTCTGGAAACACCATATATTTT; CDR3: CASSPPLDRDNSGNTIYF
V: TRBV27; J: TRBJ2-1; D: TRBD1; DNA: TGTGCCAGCAGCCGGGACAGGTCGAGCTCCTACAATGAGCAGTTCTTC; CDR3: CASSRDRSSSYNEQFF
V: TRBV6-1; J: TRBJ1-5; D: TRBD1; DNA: TGTGCCAGCAGCCCCGACAGGGACAATCAGCCCCAGCATTTT; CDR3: CASSPDRDNQPQHF
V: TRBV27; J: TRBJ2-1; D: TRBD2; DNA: TGTGCCAGCACTAGACTAGCGGAGAACAATGAGCAGTTCTTC; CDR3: CASTRLAENNEQFF
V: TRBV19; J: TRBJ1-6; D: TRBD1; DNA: TGTGCCACCTCACCGGGACAGGGAAATTCACCCCTCCACTTT; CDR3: CATSPGQGNSPLHF
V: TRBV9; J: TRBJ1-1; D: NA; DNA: TGTGCCAGTCGGGGGGTAGGGACGATGAACACTGAAGCTTTCTTT; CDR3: CASRGVGTMNTEAFF
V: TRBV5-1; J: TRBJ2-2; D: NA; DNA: TGCGCCAGCAGCTTCCTTACCGGCGGGGTGGGCAACACCGAGGAGCTGTTTTTT; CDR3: CASSFLTGGVGNTEELFF
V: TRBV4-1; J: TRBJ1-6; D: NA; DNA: TGCGCCAGCAGCCAAGCGGAGAGCTCCTATAATTCACCCCTCCACTTT; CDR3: CASSQAESSYNSPLHF
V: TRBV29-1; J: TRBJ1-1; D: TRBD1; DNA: TGCAGCGTCGACAGGGGTCGAACTGAAGCTTTCTTT; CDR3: CSVDRGRTEAFF
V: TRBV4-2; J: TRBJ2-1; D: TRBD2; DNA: TGTGCCAGCAGCCAAGAAGGACTAGCGGGGAACAATGAGCAGTTCTTC; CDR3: CASSQEGLAGNNEQFF
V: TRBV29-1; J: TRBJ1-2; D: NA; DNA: TGCAGCGTTGATTCCAGGGGAGATGGCTACACCTTC; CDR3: CSVDSRGDGYTF
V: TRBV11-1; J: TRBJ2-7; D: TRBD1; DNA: TGTGCCAGCAGCTTGCCGGGACAGGGGCCCTCCTACGAGCAGTACTTC; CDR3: CASSLPGQGPSYEQYF
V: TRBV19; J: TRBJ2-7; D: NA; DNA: TGTGCCAGTAGTATTGGGGGGGCATCCTACGAGCAGTACTTC; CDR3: CASSIGGASYEQYF
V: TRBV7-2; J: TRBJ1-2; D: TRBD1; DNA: TGTGCCAGCAGCTCCGGGACAGGTCCTAACTATGGCTACACCTTC; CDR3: CASSSGTGPNYGYTF
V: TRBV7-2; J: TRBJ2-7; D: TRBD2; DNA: TGTGCCAGCAGCCCGGTTCCGGGAGGGCCTACCTACGAGCAGTACTTC; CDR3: CASSPVPGGPTYEQYF
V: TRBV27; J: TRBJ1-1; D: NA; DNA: TGTGCCAGCAGTCCTCAGGGACACTCCAACACTGAAGCTTTCTTT; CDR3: CASSPQGHSNTEAFF
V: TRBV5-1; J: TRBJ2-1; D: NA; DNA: TGCGCCAGCAGCTTGGGGGAACGAGGGAATGAGCAGTTCTTC; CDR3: CASSLGERGNEQFF
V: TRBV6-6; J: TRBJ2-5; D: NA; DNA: TGTGCCAGCAGAGGGCACGGGACACAGAAGCAAGAGACCCAGTACTTC; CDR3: CASRGHGTQKQETQYF
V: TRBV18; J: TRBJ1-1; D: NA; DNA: TGTGCCAGCTCATCAAAACCAGGGGCCCTTGATACTGAAGCTTTCTTT; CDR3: CASSSKPGALDTEAFF
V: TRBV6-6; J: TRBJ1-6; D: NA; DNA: TGTGCCAGCACCCTCTCCATTTCCGGTGATTCACCCCTCCACTTT; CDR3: CASTLSISGDSPLHF
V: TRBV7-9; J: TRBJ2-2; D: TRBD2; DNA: TGTGCCAGCAGCCGGGGACTAGCGGGAGGCGGGGAGCTGTTTTTT; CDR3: CASSRGLAGGGELFF
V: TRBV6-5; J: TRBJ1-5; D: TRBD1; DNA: TGTGCCAGCAGTACGACAGGGCTGGGCAATCAGCCCCAGCATTTT; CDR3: CASSTTGLGNQPQHF
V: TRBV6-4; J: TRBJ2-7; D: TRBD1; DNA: TGTGCCAGCAACACCACAGGGGGCCAGTCCTACGAGCAGTACTTC; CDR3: CASNTTGGQSYEQYF
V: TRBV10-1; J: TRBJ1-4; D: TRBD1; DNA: TGCGCCAGCAGCAGACAGGGGGCGTGTGAAAAACTGTTTTTT; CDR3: CASSRQGACEKLFF
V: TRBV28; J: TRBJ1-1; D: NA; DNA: TGTGCCAGCAGTTTAAGCGCAGGGGCTGTGGCTTTCTTT; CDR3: CASSLSAGAVAFF
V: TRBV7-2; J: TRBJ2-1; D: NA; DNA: TGTGCCAGCAGCTTTGTTAAATCGGAGAATGAGCAGTTCTTC; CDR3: CASSFVKSENEQFF
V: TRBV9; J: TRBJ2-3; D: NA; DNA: TGTGCCAGCAGCTCCGGGACTCTTTCGGATACGCAGTATTTT; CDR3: CASSSGTLSDTQYF
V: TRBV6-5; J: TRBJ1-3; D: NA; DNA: TGTGCCAGCAGTTACTCGGAAGGAGGCGGAAACACCATATATTTT; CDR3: CASSYSEGGGNTIYF
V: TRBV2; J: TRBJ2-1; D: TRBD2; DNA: TGTGCCAGCAGTGAACGGGCTAGCGGGGGGGCAACTGAGCAGTTCTTC; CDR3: CASSERASGGATEQFF
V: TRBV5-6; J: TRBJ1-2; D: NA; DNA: TGTGCCAGCAGCGTGATGGGGCCGGACTATGGCTACACCTTC; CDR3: CASSVMGPDYGYTF
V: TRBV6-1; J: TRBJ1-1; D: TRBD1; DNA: TGTGCCAGTCAGGGGGACACTGAAGCTTTCTTT; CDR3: CASQGDTEAFF
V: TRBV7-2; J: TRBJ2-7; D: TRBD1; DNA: TGTGCCAGCAGCGCGTGGACAGGGGTCGAGCAGTACTTC; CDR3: CASSAWTGVEQYF
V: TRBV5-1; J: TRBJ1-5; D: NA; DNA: TGCGCCAGCAGTTACGACTTAACCAATCAGCCCCAGCATTTT; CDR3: CASSYDLTNQPQHF
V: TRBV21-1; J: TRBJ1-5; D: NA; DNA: TGTGCCAGCCTCAGAGTAAACTATAGCAATCAGCCCCAGCATTTT; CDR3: CASLRVNYSNQPQHF
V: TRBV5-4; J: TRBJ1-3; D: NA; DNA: TGTGCCAGCAGCTTACAGGGTTGGTTATACACCATATATTTT; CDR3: CASSLQGWLYTIYF
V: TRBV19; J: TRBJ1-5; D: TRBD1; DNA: TGTGCCAGTAGACCCCCGGGCAGGGGGCAGCCCCAGCATTTT; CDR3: CASRPPGRGQPQHF
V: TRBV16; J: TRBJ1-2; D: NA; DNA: TGTGCCAGCAGCCACCATGACAGGTTATTCCAGTACGGCTACACCTTC; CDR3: CASSHHDRLFQYGYTF
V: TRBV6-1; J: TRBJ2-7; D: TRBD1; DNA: TGTGCCAGCATTACGGACAGGGGGCTCTGGTACTTC; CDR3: CASITDRGLWYF
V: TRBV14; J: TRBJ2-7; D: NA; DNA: TGTGCCAGCAGCCGAGCAACGGGATGGGCCTACGAGCAGTACTTC; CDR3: CASSRATGWAYEQYF
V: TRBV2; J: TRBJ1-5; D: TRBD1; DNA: TGTGCCAGTGAGACCGGGACAGGAGGTAGCAATCAGCCCCAGCATTTT; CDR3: CASETGTGGSNQPQHF
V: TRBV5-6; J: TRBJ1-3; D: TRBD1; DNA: TGTGCCAGCAGCTTACAGGGGACTGGCCTCTCCGGGACTGGAAACACCATATATTTT; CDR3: CASSLQGTGLSGTGNTIYF
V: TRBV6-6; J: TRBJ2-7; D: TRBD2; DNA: TGTGCCAGCAGTCGCGGGGGTAGCTCCTACGAGCAGTACTTC; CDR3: CASSRGGSSYEQYF
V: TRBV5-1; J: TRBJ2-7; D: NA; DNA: TGCGCCAGCAGCCAGGCGGGTGGCGAGCAGTACTTC; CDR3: CASSQAGGEQYF
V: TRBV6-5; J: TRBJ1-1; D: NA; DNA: TGTGCCAGCAGTTGGACAGAGAAGAACACTGAAGCTTTCTTT; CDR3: CASSWTEKNTEAFF